This T cell receptor (beta chain) appears in the sequencing data of a study of T-cell memory formation after mild COVID-19. Whole-study results and caveats: SARS-CoV-2 specificity of second-wave clones peaking day 37 was unconfirmed.

The V end was cut by 11 bases, the J end by 8 bases, with 13 bases between. The germline V gene has CDR1 SGHTA and CDR2 FQGNSA. The CDR3 has 12 residues. This clonotype was counted many times. Its antigen is as yet unknown. From the 5' RACE reads, TCRdb called clonotypes with MiXCR, one entry per CDR3 protein. The sample records around 300,000 distinct CDR3 sequences, over 10% being singletons. Sample: PBMCs or a T cell subset sorted from them (not recorded which). The chain is built from TRBV7-2 and TRBJ1-6, with D possibly being TRBD1 (5 bases). This clonotype was sampled from a man aged 18-30 years who had mild COVID-19 (a few samples of this study predate the infection). Cell type and time point are not known. The CDR3: CAVGAQYSPLHF. Written as DNA, the CDR3 is TGTGCCGTAGGGGCACAGTATTCACCCCTCCACTTT.